The clone carrying this T cell receptor (beta chain) was counted at least ten times. Molecular barcoding with unique molecular identifiers was used for the TCRbeta library. TCRdb re-analysed the PCR reads in MiXCR, keeping a single row per CDR3 protein. Of about 190,000 distinct CDR3 sequences listed, approximately 7% are singletons. The sample originates from a study of T-cell reconstitution after alpha-beta-depleted transplantation in children. The sample consisted of PBMCs from the stem cell graft donor, taken from the stem cell graft. This TCR came from a human donor who donated a stem cell graft to a child with Wiskott-Aldrich syndrome.

CDR3 residues: CSARERFETQYF. The CDR3 nucleotides read TGCAGTGCCCGCGAGCGGTTCGAGACCCAGTACTTC. The V gene is TRBV20-1, the J gene TRBJ2-5; perhaps TRBD2 as D (5 bases). The CDR3 is 12 residues long. The V gene's germline CDR1 is DFQATT and CDR2 SNEGSKA (reference sequence). Trimming stripped 6 bases from V and 5 bases from J, with 13 bases between.